This entry lists 14 T cell receptor beta chains sequenced from one sample in a study of cytomegalovirus exposure and HLA in healthy donors. The PCR contained 60 Vbeta and 13 Jbeta primers. Produced via immunoSEQ multiplex PCR; TCRdb's table is partial and in-frame only. The sample includes about 48,000 clones. The specimen sequenced was PBMCs. Receptors originate from a male donor in good health and CMV-seropositive.

This chain joins TRBV14 and TRBJ2-4; D not certain. V gave up 0 bases and J gave up 6 bases, with 12 bases separating them. This CDR3 is 15 amino acids long. Germline-derived CDR1 and CDR2 are SGHDN and FVKESK. The CDR3 DNA follows: TGTGCCAGCAGCCAAGATCCCCCTAACCTAAACATTCAGTACTTC. Encoded protein: CASSQDPPNLNIQYF.

J is TRBJ1-1 and V is TRBV19; D uncertain. This CDR3 contains 14 residues. Trimming cost V 5 bases and J 5 bases, with 15 bases left between them. CDR1 and CDR2 (germline): LNHDA, SQIVND (reference sequence). CDR3 sequence: CASSQGGGYTEAFF. In nucleotides, the CDR3 is TGTGCCAGTAGTCAAGGAGGAGGCTATACTGAAGCTTTCTTT.

V usage is TRBV7-9 and J usage is TRBJ2-7, with 8 positions matching TRBD2. Germline loops: CDR1 SEHNR, CDR2 FQNEAQ (reference sequence). The CDR3 runs to 16 residues. Losses at the gene ends were 2 bases for V and 0 bases for J; bases not matched to a gene: 6. The CDR3 DNA sequence: TGTGCCAGCAGCTTAAGGGGTAGCGGGGTCTCCTACGAGCAGTACTTC. Protein: CASSLRGSGVSYEQYF.

The genes are TRBV9 and TRBJ2-7; TRBD2 is a possible D gene (5 bases). Trimming took off 3 bases at V and 7 bases at J, with 8 bases between the two ends. From germline, CDR1 is SGDLS and CDR2 YYNGEE. CDR3 length: 11 residues. The CDR3 loop is CASSATGEQYF. In nucleotides, the CDR3 is TGTGCCAGCAGCGCGACGGGGGAGCAGTACTTC. The complete variable domain, with remaining parts taken from reference TRBV9 and TRBJ2-7, reads DSGVTQTPKHLITATGQRVTLRCSPRSGDLSVYWYQQSLDQGLQFLIQYYNGEERAKGNILERFSAQQFPDLHSELNLSSLELGDSALYFCASSATGEQYFGPGTRLTVT.

The chain is built from TRBV7-8 and TRBJ2-5; D unclear. Germline V CDR1 and CDR2: SGHVS, FQNEAQ. The ends were cut back, 3 bases at V and 0 bases at J, with 11 bases in the middle. This CDR3 is 15 amino acids long. DNA for the CDR3: TGTGCCAGCAGCTTTAAGGCGGCGTACCAAGAGACCCAGTACTTC. It codes for CASSFKAAYQETQYF.

The chain combines TRBV11-2 with TRBJ1-1; 9 bases are shared with TRBD1. Trimming removed 4 bases from V and 3 bases from J; junction bases left unmatched: 15. CDR1 is SGHAT and CDR2 is FQNNGV in the germline V gene. The length of the CDR3 is 18 residues. CDR3 region: CASSSRALGRDRDTEAFF. The CDR3 bases are TGTGCCAGCAGCTCCCGAGCCCTAGGCCGGGACAGGGACACTGAAGCTTTCTTT.

This chain uses TRBV7-8 with TRBJ1-1; D ambiguous. CDR3 length equals 14 residues. The germline CDR1 and CDR2 sequences are SGHVS and FQNEAQ. The V end was cut by 5 bases, the J end by 5 bases, with 15 bases between. DNA for the CDR3: TGTGCCAGCAGCCAATCGGGGATGGATACTGAAGCTTTCTTT. As protein: CASSQSGMDTEAFF. Supplemented by reference TRBV7-8 and TRBJ1-1, the full variable domain reads GAGVSQSPRYKVAKRGQDVALRCDPISGHVSLFWYQQALGQGPEFLTYFQNEAQLDKSGLPSDRFFAERPEGSVSTLKIQRTQQEDSAVYLCASSQSGMDTEAFFGQGTRLTVV.

The rearrangement links TRBV5-1 to TRBJ1-1; a weak D match, TRBD1 (5 bases). The CDR3 totals 12 residues. With 0 bases removed from V and 6 bases from J, the gap between germline ends came to 6 bases. Germline values: CDR1 SGHRS, CDR2 YFSETQ. DNA for the CDR3: TGCGCCAGCAGCTTGGAAGGGGCTGAAGCTTTCTTT. Translated: CASSLEGAEAFF.

The CDR3 region has the DNA TGTGCCAGCAGTTCCCTGACAGGGAACACTGAAGCTTTCTTT. It encodes CASSSLTGNTEAFF. The V gene is TRBV6-5, the J gene TRBJ1-1; D perhaps matches TRBD1 (6 bases). CDR1 is MNHEY and CDR2 is SVGAGI in the germline V gene. The CDR3 is made up of 14 amino acids. V lost 4 bases to trimming and J lost 1 base, with 10 bases between them.

In DNA, the CDR3 is TGTGCCAGCAGCTTGGCCGGGACAGGGAACTATGGCTACACCTTC. Residues: CASSLAGTGNYGYTF. The V and J genes are TRBV5-5 and TRBJ1-2; 9 positions match TRBD1. V lost 0 bases to trimming and J lost 2 bases; unmatched junction nucleotides: 2. Germline-derived CDR1 and CDR2 are SGHKS and YYEKEE (reference sequence). This CDR3 region has 15 residues.

The chain combines TRBV7-3 with TRBJ1-2, with 9 bases matching TRBD1. The CDR3 covers 16 residues. The V gene's germline CDR1 is SGHTA and CDR2 FQGTGA. V trimming: 3 bases; J trimming: 7 bases; junction bases outside the gene matches: 12. This CDR3 is CASSFGAGQGFSGYTF. The CDR3 nucleotides read TGTGCCAGCAGCTTCGGGGCGGGACAGGGCTTCTCTGGCTACACCTTC.

Concerning this clone itself: Other DNA sequences of this sample code for an identical CDR3. This chain links TRBV30 with TRBJ2-2; D unclear. The CDR3 contains 13 residues. Looked up from germline, CDR1 is GTSNPN and CDR2 is SVGIG (reference sequence). V lost 5 bases to trimming and J lost 2 bases, with 9 bases between them. The CDR3 spells CAWYQENTGELFF. For the CDR3, the DNA is TGTGCCTGGTATCAGGAAAACACCGGGGAGCTGTTTTTT.

The chain couples TRBV9 to TRBJ2-1; D call uncertain. The V end was cut by 3 bases, the J end by 2 bases, with 9 bases between. The germline CDR1 and CDR2 sequences are SGDLS and YYNGEE. This CDR3 contains 14 residues. Here the CDR3 reads CASSDPLTYNEQFF. For the CDR3, the DNA is TGTGCCAGCAGCGATCCCCTTACCTACAATGAGCAGTTCTTC.

This chain links TRBV19 with TRBJ2-5, with D possibly matching TRBD2 (5 bases). The ends were cut back, 5 bases at V and 7 bases at J, with 17 bases in the middle. The CDR3 sequence is 14 residues long. Germline-derived CDR1 and CDR2 are LNHDA and SQIVND (reference sequence). The DNA of the CDR3 is TGTGCCAGTAGTCCAGAGGGAATATCAGGGACCCAGTACTTC. It specifies CASSPEGISGTQYF.